These 32 T cell receptor beta chains were all obtained from the same sample, sequenced in a study of early T cells in non-severe SARS-CoV-2 infection. TCRdb independently ran MiXCR on the 5' RACE reads; one entry per CDR3 protein. The repertoire consists of 90,000 to 120,000 distinct CDR3 sequences, with 11% occurring once and the leading ten covering approximately 7.3%. The sample was whole blood. The origin of the receptors is an adult who was a healthcare worker with PCR-confirmed SARS-CoV-2 infection or an uninfected control (not recorded which).

The chain joins TRBV4-3 to TRBJ2-1; D is ambiguous. The J call may be mistaken, given a closer DNA end match to TRBJ2-7. CDR3 size: 13 residues. Germline loops: CDR1 LGHNA, CDR2 YSLEER. The CDR3 loop reads CASSQSPGDGQYF. The CDR3 DNA is TGCGCCAGCAGCCAATCCCCCGGCGACGGGCAGTACTTC.

The chain recombines TRBV7-2 with TRBJ2-3; perhaps TRBD2 as D (6 bases). The CDR3 is 16 residues long. Trimming cost V 5 bases and J 2 bases, with 17 bases left between them. In germline, CDR1 is SGHTA, CDR2 FQGNSA. The CDR3 DNA sequence: TGTGCCAGCAGCGAGCCCTTAGCGGACAACACAGATACGCAGTATTTT. This encodes CASSEPLADNTDTQYF.

Notes on this clonotype: This may be a read error, as it is one base from a much larger clone. The chain carries TRBV6-5 and TRBJ2-1; possible D gene TRBD2, 5 bases. Germline CDR1 MNHEY, CDR2 SVGAGI. The CDR3 has 17 residues. The V end lost 7 bases, the J end lost 5 bases, and 24 bases lay between the germline ends. CDR3 nucleotides: TGTGCCAGCACCTCAACACGCAGCGGAACAACTAACAATGAGCAGTTCTTC. Translated: CASTSTRSGTTNNEQFF.

This clonotype was observed at least ten times. The gene calls are TRBV7-2 and TRBJ2-1; 11 nucleotides line up with TRBD2. CDR1 is SGHTA, CDR2 FQGNSA, per germline. The CDR3 covers 15 residues. V lost 2 bases to trimming and J lost 9 bases; unmatched junction nucleotides: 6. The CDR3 DNA follows: TGTGCCAGCAGCTTACCACTAGCGGGAGCGAGTGAGCAGTTCTTC. Translating it yields CASSLPLAGASEQFF.

In this sample, this clonotype turned up many times. This chain uses TRBV30 with TRBJ1-3; 7 bases fit TRBD1. This CDR3 is 13 amino acids long. The junction had 2 bases not matched to a gene; V was cut back by 4 bases and J by 2 bases. Germline V gene lookup returns CDR1 GTSNPN and CDR2 SVGIG (reference sequence). The CDR3 DNA is TGTGCCTGGACCACAGGGGCTGGAAACACCATATATTTT. This sequence encodes CAWTTGAGNTIYF. Full variable domain (missing parts from reference TRBV30 and TRBJ1-3): SQTIHQWPATLVQPVGSPLSLECTVEGTSNPNLYWYRQAAGRGLQLLFYSVGIGQISSEVPQNLSASRPQDRQFILSSKKLLLSDSGFYLCAWTTGAGNTIYFGEGSWLTVV.

Many counts were recorded for this clonotype. V gene TRBV12-3 or TRBV12-4 combines with J gene TRBJ2-1, with 10 bases lining up with TRBD2. V was clipped by 3 bases and J by 3 bases; unmatched bases: 11. The CDR3 contains 18 residues. The CDR3: CASSFGTSELLDYNEQFF. CDR3 DNA sequence: TGTGCCAGCAGTTTTGGGACTAGCGAATTGCTTGACTACAATGAGCAGTTCTTC.

This chain uses TRBV5-1 with TRBJ2-3; the D gene is possibly TRBD2 (6 bases). With 4 bases removed from V and 0 bases from J, the gap between germline ends came to 12 bases. The CDR3 extends over 15 amino acids. Per germline, CDR1 SGHRS and CDR2 YFSETQ. DNA for the CDR3: TGCGCCAGCAGCCCTATGAGCGGGAGCACAGATACGCAGTATTTT. Encoded protein: CASSPMSGSTDTQYF.

In its sample, this clonotype was seen a few times. V gene TRBV10-3 combines with J gene TRBJ1-6; D not resolved. Trimming took 0 bases from V and 4 from J, leaving 7 bases between them. Germline assignment: CDR1 ENHRY and CDR2 SYGVKD. CDR3 length: 15 residues. The DNA for the CDR3 is TGTGCCATCAGTGAGTCTAAAAGTTATAATTCACCCCTCCACTTT. Encoded protein: CAISESKSYNSPLHF.

This clonotype was detected many times. The chain recombines TRBV7-2 with TRBJ2-7; no firm D call. The CDR3 length is 14 residues. Looked up from germline, CDR1 is SGHTA and CDR2 is FQGNSA. V lost 5 bases, J lost 5 bases, and 16 bases lay in between. CDR3 sequence reads: CASSAHPDAHEQYF. The CDR3 DNA sequence: TGTGCCAGCAGCGCCCACCCGGACGCCCACGAGCAGTACTTC.

This clonotype was recorded a few times. This chain links TRBV2 with TRBJ2-7, with D maybe TRBD2 (5 bases). The CDR3 spans 13 residues. Germline V gene lookup returns CDR1 SNHLY and CDR2 FYNNEI. The ends were cut back, 10 bases at V and 2 bases at J, with 15 bases in the middle. The CDR3 loop reads CANGRGLTYEQYF. CDR3 in DNA: TGTGCCAACGGGCGAGGGCTGACCTACGAGCAGTACTTC. The full variable domain, in which reference TRBV2 and TRBJ2-7 provide the parts outside the CDR3, is EPEVTQTPSHQVTQMGQEVILRCVPISNHLYFYWYRQILGQKVEFLVSFYNNEISEKSEIFDDQFSVERPDGSNFTLKIRSTKLEDSAMYFCANGRGLTYEQYFGPGTRLTVT.

This clonotype came up many times. The chain uses TRBV7-2 and TRBJ2-2, with D unclear. Germline V gives CDR1 SGHTA, CDR2 FQGNSA. The CDR3 totals 14 residues. Between the trimmed V and J ends, which lost 5 bases and 8 bases, there was a span of 15 bases. The CDR3 here is CASSPILVNGELFF. The CDR3 region has the DNA TGTGCCAGCAGCCCAATCCTGGTCAATGGGGAGCTGTTTTTT.

This clonotype was counted ten times or more. The V and J genes are TRBV27 and TRBJ2-7, with 7 bases fitting TRBD1. Germline CDR1 reads MNHEY; CDR2 reads SMNVEV (reference sequence). Trimming cost V 3 bases and J 5 bases; bases outside gene matches: 7. The CDR3 loop spans 14 amino acids. CDR3 nucleotides: TGTGCCAGCAGTTTTTCCGGGACAGTTCACGAGCAGTACTTC. It translates to CASSFSGTVHEQYF.

This clonotype was picked up a small number of times. The rearrangement links TRBV20-1 to TRBJ2-3, with 10 bases aligning to TRBD2. Looked up from germline, CDR1 is DFQATT and CDR2 is SNEGSKA (reference sequence). The CDR3 is 15 residues long. Unmatched junction bases numbered 6, after V lost 0 bases and J lost 6 bases. The chain's CDR3 is CSAREGPSGSDTQYF. In DNA, the CDR3 is TGCAGTGCTAGAGAAGGGCCTAGCGGGAGTGATACGCAGTATTTT.

The chain couples TRBV7-2 to TRBJ2-7, with TRBD1 matching 7 bases. The CDR3 extends over 14 amino acids. In germline, CDR1 is SGHTA, CDR2 FQGNSA. V shed 1 base and J 3 bases; nucleotides not matched to a gene: 3. CDR3 region: CASSLDQGVYEQYF. The CDR3 DNA reads TGTGCCAGCAGCTTAGATCAGGGGGTCTACGAGCAGTACTTC.

This CDR3 is CASPDRGTGANVLTF. The CDR3 nucleotides are TGTGCCTCCCCGGACAGGGGAACTGGGGCCAACGTCCTGACTTTC. The chain employs TRBV30 and TRBJ2-6, with 9 positions matching TRBD1. The CDR3 spans 15 residues. In germline, CDR1 is GTSNPN, CDR2 SVGIG (reference sequence). V shed 7 bases and J 2 bases; nucleotides not matched to a gene: 6.

This clonotype was detected many times. The chain has TRBV2 and TRBJ1-6, with D uncertain. Trimming removed 9 bases at V and 2 bases at J, with 5 bases between. From germline, CDR1 is SNHLY and CDR2 FYNNEI. The CDR3 totals 12 residues. The CDR3 DNA is TGTGCCAGTACAGCCTATAATTCACCCCTCCACTTT. Its protein product is CASTAYNSPLHF.

The chain has TRBV30 and TRBJ2-3; D is perhaps TRBD2 (6 bases). Deletions cut 0 bases from V and 2 bases from J, with 9 bases between. Germline CDR1 and CDR2: GTSNPN and SVGIG (reference sequence). The CDR3 loop spans 14 amino acids. The CDR3 protein is CAWSVGGNTDTQYF. DNA for the CDR3: TGTGCCTGGAGTGTGGGAGGCAACACAGATACGCAGTATTTT.

For this clonotype: Without the conserved terminal phenylalanine or tryptophan, this CDR3 likely stems from a read error. The rearrangement uses TRBV6-2 or TRBV6-3 and TRBJ2-1, with D perhaps TRBD2 (7 bases). Trimming removed 5 bases at V and 7 bases at J, with 18 bases between. The CDR3 is 15 amino acids. Germline CDR1 reads MNHEY; CDR2 reads SVGEGT. The CDR3 reads CASSPGVAGTNEQFY. CDR3 DNA sequence: TGTGCCAGCAGTCCAGGGGTAGCGGGTACAAATGAGCAGTTCTAC.

This clonotype occurred many times. This chain connects TRBV2 to TRBJ2-1; 11 bases are shared with TRBD2. The CDR3 is made up of 14 amino acids. Germline V gene lookup returns CDR1 SNHLY and CDR2 FYNNEI. V shed 8 bases and J 6 bases; nucleotides not matched to a gene: 6. The CDR3 region has the DNA TGTGCCAGCTCCGGGACTAGCGGACTCAATGAGCAGTTCTTC. This codes for CASSGTSGLNEQFF.

This clonotype was counted only a few times. The V and J genes are TRBV20-1 and TRBJ2-1, with 8 bases fitting TRBD1. The germline CDR1 and CDR2 sequences are DFQATT and SNEGSKA (reference sequence). This CDR3 is 12 amino acids long. The junction had 2 bases not matched to a gene; V was cut back by 2 bases and J by 8 bases. CDR3 in amino acids: CSARSDRDEQFF. The DNA for the CDR3 is TGCAGTGCTAGATCGGACAGGGATGAGCAGTTCTTC.

This clonotype was found many times. The J gene is TRBJ2-3, the V gene TRBV6-6, with 9 positions matching TRBD2. The CDR3 totals 15 residues. Trimming at V came to 6 bases and at J to 1 base, leaving 5 bases not matched to a gene. Per germline, CDR1 MNHNY and CDR2 SVGAGI (reference sequence). The CDR3 nucleotides read TGTGCCAGCAGAAGCAGGACTAGCGGCACAGATACGCAGTATTTT. This gives the protein CASRSRTSGTDTQYF.

The gene calls are TRBV28 and TRBJ2-7; no clear D gene. The germline V and J ends were trimmed by 6 bases and 0 bases, with 9 bases remaining between them. Germline CDR1 and CDR2: MDHEN and SYDVKM. CDR3 length: 13 residues. The CDR3 DNA sequence: TGTGCCAGCAGGATCCCGAGCTCCTACGAGCAGTACTTC. This encodes CASRIPSSYEQYF.

This clonotype appeared many times. The J gene is TRBJ2-5, the V gene TRBV7-9; maybe TRBD1 (6 bases). Germline CDR1 is SEHNR and CDR2 is FQNEAQ (reference sequence). The CDR3 is 14 residues long. The V end lost 4 bases, the J end lost 2 bases, and 11 bases lay between the germline ends. Here the CDR3 DNA reads TGTGCCAGCAGCTCACAACAGGGACAAGAGACCCAGTACTTC. The encoded protein is CASSSQQGQETQYF.

The chain combines TRBV10-3 with TRBJ1-1; the D gene is possibly TRBD1 (6 bases). The CDR3 has 13 residues. Germline V CDR1 and CDR2: ENHRY, SYGVKD. Trimming pared 6 bases from V and 1 base from J, leaving 9 bases between. CDR3 in DNA: TGTGCCATCAGCCAAGGGGGGAACACTGAAGCTTTCTTT. Its translation: CAISQGGNTEAFF.

This clonotype was seen many times. V and J are TRBV19 and TRBJ2-1; no clear D gene. The CDR3 has 14 amino acids. Germline values: CDR1 LNHDA, CDR2 SQIVND (reference sequence). Trimming took 7 bases from V and 5 from J, leaving 15 bases between them. The DNA for the CDR3 is TGTGCCAGTAAGCCCTCACTATCCGACAATGAGCAGTTCTTC. It encodes CASKPSLSDNEQFF.

The chain combines TRBV5-4 with TRBJ2-5; no clear D gene. Germline CDR1 SGHNT, CDR2 YYREEE (reference sequence). The CDR3 loop spans 12 amino acids. Trimming took off 2 bases at V and 2 bases at J, with 4 bases between the two ends. As DNA, the CDR3 is TGTGCCAGCAGCTTCCAGCAAGAGACCCAGTACTTC. Residues: CASSFQQETQYF.

There are many counts of this clonotype. The V and J genes are TRBV28 and TRBJ2-7; D possibly matches TRBD1 or TRBD2 (5 bases each). Germline V CDR1 and CDR2: MDHEN, SYDVKM. V gave up 7 bases and J gave up 4 bases, with 14 bases separating them. This CDR3 spans 13 amino acids. CDR3 residues: CASIGHRGYEQYF. For the CDR3, the DNA is TGTGCCAGCATAGGACATCGGGGATACGAGCAGTACTTC.

In regard to this clonotype: A much larger clone is a single base away; this may be a read error. Here the CDR3 omits its conserved ending phenylalanine or tryptophan, so a read error is the likely source. The J gene is TRBJ2-5, the V gene TRBV7-9; tentative D call: TRBD2 (6 bases). Trimming shortened V by 0 bases and J by 4 bases, and 6 bases separated the two germline ends. CDR3 length equals 13 residues. The V gene's germline CDR1 is SEHNR and CDR2 FQNEAQ (reference sequence). Here the CDR3 reads CASSLAGGETQYS. CDR3 bases: TGTGCCAGCAGCTTAGCGGGAGGAGAGACCCAGTACTCC.

This rearrangement joins TRBV7-9 to TRBJ1-1, with D perhaps TRBD1 (6 bases). The length of the CDR3 is 12 residues. Germline V gene sequence: CDR1 SEHNR, CDR2 FQNEAQ (reference sequence). V was clipped by 6 bases and J by 7 bases, with 12 bases between them. The CDR3 region has the DNA TGTGCCAGCAGTAACAGGGAGGGTGAAGCTTTCTTT. Translated: CASSNREGEAFF.

This chain connects TRBV7-9 to TRBJ2-7; D call uncertain. V was trimmed by 1 base and J by 3 bases, leaving 4 bases between them. Germline loops: CDR1 SEHNR, CDR2 FQNEAQ (reference sequence). CDR3 length: 12 residues. For the CDR3, the DNA is TGTGCCAGCAGCTTAGAGAACTACGAGCAGTACTTC. Residues: CASSLENYEQYF.

This clonotype came up a few times. J is TRBJ2-2 and V is TRBV5-1; D unclear. CDR3 length equals 16 residues. V gave up 2 bases and J gave up 4 bases, with 15 bases separating them. Germline V gene lookup returns CDR1 SGHRS and CDR2 YFSETQ. DNA of the CDR3: TGCGCCAGCAGCTTTGGTGCTTTCCCACCCACCGGGGAGCTGTTTTTT. It is translated as CASSFGAFPPTGELFF.

This clonotype has only a few counts. The rearrangement uses TRBV21-1 and TRBJ1-1; the table calls TRBD1, which could not be checked here. TRBV21-1 is noted as a pseudogene. This CDR3 has 15 amino acids. The CDR3 loop is CASSKEGGKNTEAFF. The CDR3 DNA reads as TGTGCCAGCAGCAAAGAGGGGGGCAAGAACACTGAAGCTTTCTTT.